The present TCR beta chain was sequenced within a study of blood T cells in healthy people across ages. Study-wide results and caveats: Higher diversity, along with more naive CD4+ cells, distinguished long-lived donors from aged donors.

There are 15 residues in the CDR3. Germline CDR1 reads DFQATT; CDR2 reads SNEGSKA (reference sequence). Germline trimming cut 6 bases from V and 4 bases from J; bases unmatched to any gene: 13. This clonotype has a handful of counts. Its antigen is undetermined. Primed by a sample-barcoded 5' primer and a J-beta primer mix, a second PCR proceeded for about 7 to 11 cycles. TCRdb itself ran the 5' RACE reads through MiXCR, one entry per CDR3 protein. Of 800,000 to 950,000 distinct CDR3 sequences listed, about 44% are singletons. This TCR derives from a man aged 30-40 years in good health. The J gene is TRBJ2-3, the V gene TRBV20-1, with 7 positions matching TRBD2. The specimen sequenced was blood. The CDR3 region is CSAVSGGNSPDTQYF. CDR3 bases: TGCAGTGCCGTATCCGGGGGGAATTCTCCAGATACGCAGTATTTT.